Listed here are 21 T cell receptor beta chains from one sample, sequenced in a study of identical twins. Via MiXCR, TCRdb re-called the 5' RACE reads, giving one row per CDR3 protein. Of around 250,000 distinct CDR3 sequences in the sample, about 8% were seen once. The sample was also linked to a second study, of yellow fever vaccine responses in identical twins.

The sequencing input was CD8+ T cells sorted from blood. These receptors were taken from a woman aged 18-30 years in good health.

The chain joins TRBV25-1 to TRBJ2-1, with 8 bases aligning to TRBD2. This CDR3 comprises 16 residues. Losses at the gene ends were 4 bases for V and 8 bases for J; bases not matched to a gene: 13. Germline V gene data show CDR1 as MGHDK and CDR2 as SYGVNS. The CDR3 is CASSVFAGGVGDEQFF. DNA of the CDR3: TGTGCCAGCAGTGTTTTCGCGGGAGGAGTAGGGGATGAGCAGTTCTTC.

This clonotype occurred a few times. This chain links TRBV7-9 with TRBJ2-7, with D tentatively TRBD1 or TRBD2 (5 bases each). The CDR3 consists of 16 residues. V was cut by 5 bases and J by 3 bases, with 20 bases left in between. CDR1 and CDR2 (germline): SEHNR, FQNEAQ (reference sequence). Written as DNA, the CDR3 is TGTGCCAGCAGCCCTCCCGTGGGACCCCAGAGCTACGAGCAGTACTTC. Protein: CASSPPVGPQSYEQYF. The full variable domain, completed using reference TRBV7-9 and TRBJ2-7, is DTGVSQNPRHKITKRGQNVTFRCDPISEHNRLYWYRQTLGQGPEFLTYFQNEAQLEKSRLLSDRFSAERPKGSFSTLEIQRTEQGDSAMYLCASSPPVGPQSYEQYFGPGTRLTVT.

The J gene is TRBJ2-5, the V gene TRBV3-1; D gene unclear. CDR3 size: 15 residues. V dropped 1 base and J dropped 2 bases, with 11 bases sitting between them. Germline V CDR1 and CDR2: LGHDT, YNNKEL (reference sequence). CDR3 loop: CASSQARSAQETQYF. The CDR3 DNA is TGTGCCAGCAGCCAAGCGAGGAGCGCGCAAGAGACCCAGTACTTC.

The chain combines TRBV6-2 or TRBV6-3 with TRBJ2-7, with 8 positions matching TRBD1. V was clipped by 5 bases and J by 7 bases; unmatched bases: 16. Germline V gene sequence: CDR1 MNHEY, CDR2 SVGEGT. The CDR3 consists of 16 residues. The chain's CDR3 is CASSRLIRGPTKEQYF. For the CDR3, the DNA is TGTGCCAGCAGTCGCCTCATCAGGGGGCCAACTAAAGAGCAGTACTTC.

This clonotype was picked up a small number of times. V gene TRBV29-1 combines with J gene TRBJ1-1, with a weak D call TRBD1 (6 bases). Germline V gene lookup returns CDR1 SQVTM and CDR2 ANQGSEA. V lost 8 bases and J 1 base, leaving 14 bases between the germline ends. The CDR3 has 13 residues. The CDR3 loop reads CSIGGGGNTEAFF. DNA of the CDR3: TGCAGCATTGGAGGGGGAGGGAACACTGAAGCTTTCTTT.

CDR3 amino acids: CASSSRDSPNYEQYF. In nucleotides, the CDR3 is TGTGCCAGCAGCTCCCGGGACAGCCCAAACTACGAGCAGTACTTC. This chain uses TRBV7-9 with TRBJ2-7, with 7 bases matching TRBD1. Germline trimming cut 4 bases from V and 3 bases from J; bases unmatched to any gene: 9. The CDR3 spans 15 residues. The germline V gene encodes CDR1 SEHNR and CDR2 FQNEAQ (reference sequence).

This clonotype was seen a handful of times. V usage is TRBV12-3 or TRBV12-4 and J usage is TRBJ2-1, with 10 bases that match TRBD1. This CDR3 comprises 16 residues. J gave up 6 bases and V 6 bases, and 11 bases lay outside the gene matches. CDR3 amino acids: CASRTLTGGEFNEQFF. CDR3 sequence (DNA): TGTGCCAGCAGAACCTTGACAGGGGGCGAATTCAATGAGCAGTTCTTC.

Comments on this clonotype: One end of the junction varies from germline; a read error may be responsible. This sequence joins TRBV12-3 or TRBV12-4 and TRBJ2-5, with D possibly called TRBD1 or TRBD2 (6 bases each). This CDR3 comprises 15 residues. CDR3 sequence (DNA): TGTACCAGCAGCCGCTTTGGAGGGGGGCAAGAGACCCAGTACTTC. This codes for CTSSRFGGGQETQYF.

The chain links TRBV5-1 to TRBJ2-6; tentatively, D is TRBD1 or TRBD2 (5 bases each). The CDR3 is made up of 18 amino acids. The V gene's germline CDR1 is SGHRS and CDR2 YFSETQ. The V end lost 2 bases, the J end lost 0 bases, and 15 bases lay between the germline ends. This CDR3 reads CASSFHRDAGSGANVLTF. The DNA for the CDR3 is TGCGCCAGCAGCTTCCATCGGGACGCCGGCTCTGGGGCCAACGTCCTGACTTTC.

This rearrangement joins TRBV2 to TRBJ1-2, with 9 positions matching TRBD1. CDR3 length: 15 amino acids. Germline trimming cut 7 bases from V and 1 base from J; bases unmatched to any gene: 7. Germline V gene sequence: CDR1 SNHLY, CDR2 FYNNEI. The CDR3 nucleotides read TGTGCCAGCATTGGACAGGGGATGGTTAACTATGGCTACACCTTC. Translation gives CASIGQGMVNYGYTF.

The sample holds many counts of this clonotype. The CDR3, as DNA: TGCGCCAGCAGCCAAGACAGGCTAGCGGGAGCAGATACGCAGTATTTT. Translating gives CASSQDRLAGADTQYF. The chain joins TRBV4-3 to TRBJ2-3, with 10 bases lining up with TRBD2. The CDR3 runs to 16 residues. Germline-derived CDR1 and CDR2 are LGHNA and YSLEER. The V gene end was trimmed by 0 bases and the J gene end by 4 bases; junction bases not matched to a gene: 4.

This clonotype came up a few times. The chain employs TRBV7-8 and TRBJ1-1, with D unclear. This CDR3 has 15 amino acids. CDR1 is SGHVS, CDR2 FQNEAQ, per germline. The germline V and J ends were trimmed by 1 base and 0 bases, with 9 bases remaining between them. CDR3 DNA sequence: TGTGCCAGCAGCTTAGACGACGTATTGAACACTGAAGCTTTCTTT. This translates into CASSLDDVLNTEAFF.

This clonotype was observed a few times. The genes are TRBV19 and TRBJ2-2; D is possibly TRBD2 (6 bases). Germline assignment: CDR1 LNHDA and CDR2 SQIVND (reference sequence). The CDR3 covers 16 residues. The V and J ends lost 7 bases and 2 bases respectively, with 17 bases between them. Here the CDR3 reads CASTTPGLTNTGELFF. CDR3 sequence (DNA): TGTGCCAGTACCACCCCGGGACTTACTAACACCGGGGAGCTGTTTTTT.

This clonotype was counted only a few times. This chain connects TRBV4-3 to TRBJ2-3; 13 bases are a match to TRBD2. CDR1 LGHNA and CDR2 YSLEER come from the germline V gene. The length of the CDR3 is 18 residues. J gave up 3 bases and V 0 bases, and 6 bases lay outside the gene matches. The CDR3 region has the DNA TGCGCCAGCAGCCAAGATCTTGTGACTAGCGGGAGGACAGATACGCAGTATTTT. This gives the protein CASSQDLVTSGRTDTQYF.

V is TRBV27 and J is TRBJ1-6, with D possibly being TRBD1 (6 bases). Trimming pared 4 bases from V and 14 bases from J, leaving 18 bases between. Germline V lookup: CDR1 MNHEY, CDR2 SMNVEV (reference sequence). The CDR3 contains 14 residues. CDR3 in DNA: TGTGCCAGCAGTTCCCGGGACAACCCTTTTTCCCTCCACTTT. It translates to CASSSRDNPFSLHF.

In this sample, this clonotype turned up many times. The rearrangement joins TRBV2 to TRBJ2-5; D unresolved. V was shortened by 7 bases and J by 1 base, with 10 bases between the two germline ends. The CDR3 runs 13 residues. Germline V gives CDR1 SNHLY, CDR2 FYNNEI. The CDR3 sequence: CASNDLFQETQYF. In nucleotides, the CDR3 is TGTGCCAGCAATGACTTGTTCCAAGAGACCCAGTACTTC.

This clonotype was counted ten times or more. The CDR3 region is CSATDRVVYHIQYF. As DNA, the CDR3 is TGCAGTGCAACGGACAGGGTAGTATATCACATTCAGTACTTC. V and J are TRBV20-1 and TRBJ2-4, with 8 bases aligning to TRBD1. This CDR3 has 14 amino acids. Germline V gives CDR1 DFQATT, CDR2 SNEGSKA (reference sequence). V lost 6 bases, J lost 8 bases, and 12 bases stayed unmatched.

V gene TRBV2 combines with J gene TRBJ2-2; D gene ambiguous. CDR3 length: 16 residues. In germline, CDR1 is SNHLY, CDR2 FYNNEI. V was cut by 6 bases and J by 0 bases, with 14 bases left in between. CDR3 amino acids: CASRQKLGSNTGELFF. CDR3 nucleotide sequence: TGTGCCAGCAGACAGAAATTGGGGTCGAACACCGGGGAGCTGTTTTTT.

This clonotype came up many times. This chain uses TRBV25-1 with TRBJ2-1, with D maybe TRBD1 (6 bases). V dropped 2 bases and J dropped 1 base, with 9 bases sitting between them. This CDR3 contains 15 residues. Germline V gene lookup returns CDR1 MGHDK and CDR2 SYGVNS. The CDR3 sequence is CASSETGWSYNEQFF. CDR3 bases: TGTGCCAGCAGTGAAACAGGGTGGTCCTACAATGAGCAGTTCTTC.

This clonotype was found many times. The chain uses TRBV27 and TRBJ2-7; D perhaps matches TRBD1 (6 bases). The CDR3 loop spans 13 amino acids. Germline CDR1 and CDR2: MNHEY and SMNVEV (reference sequence). Deletions cut 1 base from V and 6 bases from J, with 10 bases between. CDR3 nucleotide sequence: TGTGCCAGCAGTTTATTCCCAGGGGCCGAGCAGTACTTC. This encodes CASSLFPGAEQYF.

This clonotype was recorded a few times. This chain uses TRBV29-1 with TRBJ2-5, with unresolved D. The germline V gene encodes CDR1 SQVTM and CDR2 ANQGSEA. V dropped 2 bases and J dropped 5 bases, with 9 bases sitting between them. The CDR3 consists of 12 residues. CDR3 coding DNA: TGCAGCGTTGAAAAACTGACGGAGACCCAGTACTTC. The encoded protein is CSVEKLTETQYF.